Listed below are T cell receptor beta chains from one sample, sequenced in a study of early T cells in non-severe SARS-CoV-2 infection. MiXCR, run by TCRdb on the 5' RACE reads, gives a single entry per CDR3 protein. The sample has some 62,000 distinct CDR3 sequences; almost 9.5% are singletons. Sequencing input: whole blood. Receptors originate from an adult who was a healthcare worker with PCR-confirmed SARS-CoV-2 infection or an uninfected control (not recorded which). The conserved cysteine and the conserved F or W are not part of the CDR3 here. Some rows mark clone size as missing; the rest say once, few, many or name a class of expanded clone.

v_gene	abundance	j_gene	CDR3aa
TRBV7-8	many	TRBJ2-3	ASSARQGTDTQY
TRBV6-1	few	TRBJ1-5	ASSGGIKQPQH
TRBV10-3	many	TRBJ2-5	AISRDTEEKETQY
TRBV7-2	few	TRBJ1-4	ASSLRQGRDEKLF
TRBV20-1	many	TRBJ1-2	SAFGTDSYGYT
TRBV7-2	.	TRBJ1-6	ASSLVAGGESPLH
TRBV4-1	few	TRBJ2-6	ASSNPTASGANVLT
TRBV7-2	many	TRBJ1-2	ASSLGGDYGYT
TRBV2	few	TRBJ1-1	ASRKGGVTEAF
TRBV12-3/TRBV12-4	few	TRBJ1-5	ASRYSGVLNQPQH
TRBV29-1	.	TRBJ1-2	SVDGTGAYGYT
TRBV29-1	few	TRBJ2-3	SSYLDTQY
TRBV14	few	TRBJ2-3	ASSQDWFSGALTDTQY
TRBV6-1	few	TRBJ2-1	ASSRGNRNEQF
TRBV12-3/TRBV12-4	.	TRBJ1-1	ASSAGVYNTEAF
TRBV3-1	few	TRBJ2-1	ASSPLAGGSYNEQF
TRBV7-3	few	TRBJ1-6	ASSPTSTEMNSPLH
TRBV6-5	few	TRBJ2-5	ASRSYRDRGPHEETQY
TRBV7-6	few	TRBJ2-3	ASSLASGHTDTQY
TRBV7-8	few	TRBJ2-3	ASSLRTSGVENTQY
TRBV15	many	TRBJ2-4	ATSRPDSSKNIQY
TRBV5-5	.	TRBJ2-3	ASSWLADTQY
TRBV3-1	.	TRBJ2-4	ASSQGITKNIQY
TRBV2	many	TRBJ1-5	ASNQGGPKRPQH
TRBV7-8	many	TRBJ1-4	ASSPETGVRGEKLF
TRBV5-1	.	TRBJ2-3	ASSLGQLNTDTQY
TRBV6-2/TRBV6-3	few	TRBJ2-4	ASSFDGSPNIQY
TRBV7-2	many	TRBJ1-6	ASSRVGPNSPLH
TRBV2	few	TRBJ2-1	ASSELAGAVYNEQF
TRBV7-2	few	TRBJ1-4	ASTLWVQANEKLF
TRBV4-1	many	TRBJ2-1	ASSQDWKDRGGHEQF
TRBV20-1	.	TRBJ1-1	SARTGNTEAF
TRBV18	many	TRBJ2-2	ASSPENTGELF
TRBV7-9	many	TRBJ2-5	ASQTPPETQY
TRBV7-3	few	TRBJ2-5	ASSLYSGVQETQY
TRBV7-6	.	TRBJ1-1	ASSLDRRGTEAF
TRBV4-2	many	TRBJ2-3	ASSQEAPSFPRDTQY
TRBV29-1	.	TRBJ2-6	SVVPRGRSGANVLT
TRBV10-3	many	TRBJ1-2	AITGTGSGYT
TRBV7-9	.	TRBJ1-2	ASSPAGTGNYGYT
TRBV6-5	many	TRBJ2-3	ASRPGQGKDTQY
TRBV7-3	few	TRBJ2-1	ASTNHRDSSYNEQF
TRBV7-9	.	TRBJ1-2	ASSFYPLGASTYGYT
TRBV6-6	.	TRBJ1-1	ASSAEASEAF
TRBV5-5	many	TRBJ1-2	ASSQTPAAYGYT
TRBV3-1	many	TRBJ1-1	ASSQAGMNTEAF
TRBV29-1	few	TRBJ2-1	SARQASSYNEQF
TRBV12-5	.	TRBJ2-5	ASGLTTGGETQY
TRBV18	.	TRBJ1-5	ASSPPGGSNQPQH
TRBV11-2	.	TRBJ1-1	ASSLWPNTEAF
TRBV7-9	.	TRBJ2-1	ASSLLRGFSDEQF
TRBV4-2	few	TRBJ2-5	ASSPSGRPYQETQY
TRBV6-5	.	TRBJ1-4	ASSHITRGLRVREKLF
TRBV20-1	.	TRBJ1-1	SARDLGDIYLNTEAF
TRBV7-8	many	TRBJ1-5	ASTGTGESNQPQH
TRBV2	medium-sized	TRBJ2-3	ASSERSWRGSTDTQY
TRBV5-6	many	TRBJ1-6	ASSPRPPPPSYNSPLH
TRBV29-1	.	TRBJ2-5	SVRTTGFSETQY